One sample yielded the 17 T cell receptor beta chains listed below, sequenced in a study of blood T cell repertoires in COVID-19. Assay: immunoSEQ multiplex PCR; the TCRdb copy retains only in-frame clones and omits some. The sample includes about 440,000 clones, about 91% of them seen just once. The sequenced sample was peripheral blood. The source is a woman between 45 and 60 years old with COVID-19, enrolled during active disease.

This clone was seen a single time. The CDR3 region is CASSQDGRVDTF. CDR3 coding DNA: TGTGCCAGCAGCCAAGATGGGCGGGTTGACACCTTC. This sequence joins TRBV3-1 (or the pseudogene TRBV3-2) and TRBJ1-2; no reliable D call. There are 12 residues in the CDR3. Per germline, CDR1 LGHDT and CDR2 YNNKEL (reference sequence). V lost 0 bases and J lost 12, with 11 bases in between.

The rearrangement links TRBV5-1 to TRBJ1-2, with D hard to call. This CDR3 is built from 12 residues. Germline V gives CDR1 SGHRS, CDR2 YFSETQ. V was shortened by 4 bases and J by 2 bases, with 6 bases between the two germline ends. The CDR3, as DNA: TGCGCCAGCAGCCCCCAGAACTATGGCTACACCTTC. This encodes CASSPQNYGYTF. Looking up the rest from reference TRBV5-1 and TRBJ1-2 gives the full variable domain: KAGVTQTPRYLIKTRGQQVTLSCSPISGHRSVSWYQQTPGQGLQFLFEYFSETQRNKGNFPGRFSGRQFSNSRSEMNVSTLELGDSALYLCASSPQNYGYTFGSGTRLTVV.

The chain combines TRBV19 with TRBJ1-1; the D gene is possibly TRBD1 (6 bases). Germline CDR1 reads LNHDA; CDR2 reads SQIVND (reference sequence). This CDR3 has 13 residues. V lost 10 bases, J lost 1 base, and 13 bases lay in between. The CDR3 nucleotides read TGTGCCACCCGGTGGGGACAGAACACTGAAGCTTTCTTT. Translation: CATRWGQNTEAFF.

The V gene is TRBV11-2, the J gene TRBJ1-5; possible D gene TRBD1, 6 bases. The ends were cut back, 5 bases at V and 7 bases at J, with 12 bases in the middle. Looked up from germline, CDR1 is SGHAT and CDR2 is FQNNGV. The CDR3 has 13 residues. The CDR3 DNA follows: TGTGCCAGCAGCGAACAGGGTAACCAGCCCCAGCATTTT. Residues: CASSEQGNQPQHF.

This clone was detected only a few times. The CDR3 region is CASSDLGGEQDYTGELFF. CDR3 in DNA: TGCGCCAGCAGTGATTTGGGAGGGGAACAGGACTACACCGGGGAGCTGTTTTTT. This sequence joins TRBV10-2 and TRBJ2-2, with 7 bases fitting TRBD2. The CDR3 covers 18 residues. Germline V CDR1 and CDR2: WSHSY, SAAADI. V gave up 3 bases and J gave up 3 bases; unmatched junction bases: 13.

The chain links TRBV10-3 to TRBJ1-2; D is perhaps TRBD1 (6 bases). V was shortened by 2 bases and J by 7 bases, with 17 bases between the two germline ends. This CDR3 spans 15 amino acids. Germline CDR1 ENHRY, CDR2 SYGVKD. The CDR3 sequence is CAISEPLQGRSGYTF. DNA for the CDR3: TGTGCCATCAGTGAGCCCCTACAGGGACGGAGTGGCTACACCTTC.

This chain connects TRBV27 to TRBJ2-1; possibly TRBD2 for D (7 bases). Per the germline V gene, CDR1 is MNHEY and CDR2 is SMNVEV (reference sequence). The CDR3 totals 14 residues. V was trimmed by 9 bases and J by 2 bases, leaving 14 bases between them. CDR3 amino acids: CASGRGGAYNEQFF. DNA for the CDR3: TGTGCCAGTGGGAGGGGGGGGGCCTACAATGAGCAGTTCTTC.

CDR3 bases: TGTGCCAGCAGTGAAGAAAGGGGGCTGACCACTGAAGCTTTCTTT. It encodes CASSEERGLTTEAFF. The gene calls are TRBV6-1 and TRBJ1-1; 7 bases match TRBD1. CDR1 MNHNS and CDR2 SASEGT come from the germline V gene. The trim removed 1 base at V and 4 bases at J, leaving 6 bases unmatched. The CDR3 runs to 15 residues.

This clone was seen once. The J gene is TRBJ2-5, the V gene TRBV5-1; 8 positions match TRBD1. Germline loops: CDR1 SGHRS, CDR2 YFSETQ. This CDR3 comprises 15 residues. Unmatched junction bases numbered 7, after V lost 3 bases and J lost 3 bases. This CDR3 reads CASSSAGTGEETQYF. CDR3 in DNA: TGCGCCAGCAGCTCCGCCGGGACAGGAGAAGAGACCCAGTACTTC. The full variable domain, in which reference TRBV5-1 and TRBJ2-5 provide the parts outside the CDR3, is KAGVTQTPRYLIKTRGQQVTLSCSPISGHRSVSWYQQTPGQGLQFLFEYFSETQRNKGNFPGRFSGRQFSNSRSEMNVSTLELGDSALYLCASSSAGTGEETQYFGPGTRLLVL.

The chain recombines TRBV19 with TRBJ1-2; weak D call: TRBD1 (6 bases). V shed 4 bases and J shed 6 bases, with 15 bases lying between them. The germline V gene has CDR1 LNHDA and CDR2 SQIVND (reference sequence). This CDR3 comprises 14 residues. The CDR3 protein is CASSTPGTLDGYTF. The CDR3 DNA reads as TGTGCCAGTAGTACCCCCGGGACACTGGATGGCTACACCTTC.

The rearrangement joins TRBV9 to TRBJ2-1; TRBD2 aligns across 10 bases. CDR3 size: 14 residues. Germline V gene lookup returns CDR1 SGDLS and CDR2 YYNGEE. V gave up 7 bases and J gave up 4 bases; unmatched junction bases: 5. For the CDR3, the DNA is TGTGCCAGCGATCCTAGCGGGGGTTACAATGAGCAGTTCTTC. The encoded protein is CASDPSGGYNEQFF.

V is TRBV27 and J is TRBJ2-5, with TRBD2 matching over 13 bases. This CDR3 is built from 16 residues. V shed 5 bases and J 5 bases; nucleotides not matched to a gene: 8. Per germline, CDR1 MNHEY and CDR2 SMNVEV (reference sequence). This CDR3 reads CASSPRLAGGRETQYF. Here the CDR3 DNA reads TGTGCCAGCAGTCCCCGACTAGCGGGGGGACGGGAGACCCAGTACTTC.

The gene calls are TRBV5-1 and TRBJ2-3; D is undetermined. The CDR3 runs to 14 residues. Germline V gene data show CDR1 as SGHRS and CDR2 as YFSETQ. Trimming removed 0 bases at V and 8 bases at J, with 13 bases between. CDR3 sequence (DNA): TGCGCCAGCAGCTTGGGTTTTAGACCGGGTACGCAGTATTTT. Protein sequence: CASSLGFRPGTQYF.

The chain joins TRBV7-9 to TRBJ2-7, with 7 bases fitting TRBD1. Germline V gene data show CDR1 as SEHNR and CDR2 as FQNEAQ (reference sequence). This CDR3 spans 14 amino acids. After removal of 4 bases from V and 2 bases from J, the junction contained 5 bases not matched to a gene. CDR3 DNA sequence: TGTGCCAGCAGCTATACGGGACAGACCTACGAGCAGTACTTC. The encoded protein is CASSYTGQTYEQYF.

The chain combines TRBV3-1 (or the pseudogene TRBV3-2) with TRBJ1-2, with D possibly TRBD1 on 5 matching bases. Trimming cost V 5 bases and J 8 bases, with 9 bases left between them. CDR1 is LGHDT and CDR2 is YNNKEL in the germline V gene (reference sequence). The CDR3 contains 11 residues. The CDR3 sequence is CASSGGNGYTF. In DNA form, the CDR3 reads TGTGCCAGCAGCGGGGGGAACGGCTACACCTTC.

This rearrangement joins TRBV19 to TRBJ2-4; 9 bases align to TRBD2. V trimming: 3 bases; J trimming: 5 bases; junction bases outside the gene matches: 5. From germline, CDR1 is LNHDA and CDR2 SQIVND (reference sequence). CDR3 size: 15 residues. CDR3: CASSILGGGENIQYF. The CDR3 bases are TGTGCCAGTAGTATCTTGGGCGGGGGGGAAAACATTCAGTACTTC. Full variable domain (outside the CDR3, taken from reference TRBV19 and TRBJ2-4): DGGITQSPKYLFRKEGQNVTLSCEQNLNHDAMYWYRQDPGQGLRLIYYSQIVNDFQKGDIAEGYSVSREKKESFPLTVTSAQKNPTAFYLCASSILGGGENIQYFGAGTRLSVL.

The J gene is TRBJ1-1, the V gene TRBV27, with D possibly matching TRBD1 (5 bases). Germline V gene data show CDR1 as MNHEY and CDR2 as SMNVEV (reference sequence). Trimming cost V 9 bases and J 4 bases, with 12 bases left between them. This CDR3 comprises 12 residues. In DNA form, the CDR3 reads TGTGCCAGTATCACCGGGGGCACTGAAGCTTTCTTT. It codes for CASITGGTEAFF.